This T cell receptor (beta chain) was retrieved from a study of cytomegalovirus exposure and HLA in healthy donors. Overall study results and limits: For cytomegalovirus status, the classifier reportedly gave diagnoses with high specificity and sensitivity. It was found in a later analysis that first-cohort TCR clusters tended to co-occur in the 95 to 150 validation repertoires.

The CDR3 has 16 amino acids. Trimming removed 0 bases from V and 8 bases from J, with 16 bases in between. Germline V gives CDR1 MNHEY, CDR2 SVGAGI. Concerning this clone itself: What it binds is unknown.

Assay: immunoSEQ multiplex PCR; the TCRdb copy retains only in-frame clones and omits some. The table shows 200,000 to 250,000 clones, with over 80% occurring only once. The donors were members of the validation cohort, which comprised 120 subjects and was separate from the first cohort of 600 to 850 subjects. The source of this sequence is a young woman in good health and CMV-seropositive. The specimen sequenced was PBMCs. This chain uses TRBV6-5 with TRBJ1-4; weak D call: TRBD1 (5 bases). The CDR3 loop is CASSYSPDNRGEKLFF. CDR3 coding DNA: TGTGCCAGCAGTTACTCGCCGGACAATCGGGGGGAAAAACTGTTTTTT.